This TCR beta chain was sequenced for a study of blood T cells in healthy people across ages. General study findings and limits: More naive CD4+ cells and higher diversity marked long-lived donors relative to aged donors.

PCR was performed a second time for about 7 to 11 cycles using a sample-barcoded 5' primer and a J-beta primer mix. TCRdb processed the 5' RACE reads anew with MiXCR; each CDR3 protein has one entry. The sample yields 650,000 to 1,000,000 distinct CDR3 sequences, about 42% seen once. Comments on this clonotype: Its antigen is unknown. A junction end diverges from the germline sequence, so it may reflect a read error.

Per germline, CDR1 SGHTA and CDR2 FQGNSA. The CDR3 is 16 amino acids. The chain employs TRBV7-2 and TRBJ1-4; possibly TRBD1 for D (6 bases). The receptor's source is an older man in good health. Specimen: blood. The CDR3 DNA is TGTGCCGGCAGCTTACCCGGGGGCCCCTGGACGGAAAAACTGTTTTTT. Amino acids: CAGSLPGGPWTEKLFF.